This T cell receptor beta chain was observed in a study of cytomegalovirus exposure and HLA in healthy donors. Study findings and constraints: Indistinguishability led to the exclusion of some V segments, TRBV6-2 and TRBV6-3 included.

The CDR3 is made up of 15 amino acids. The germline V gene has CDR1 SGHNT and CDR2 YYREEE (reference sequence). The ends were cut back, 4 bases at V and 2 bases at J, with 14 bases in the middle. This PCR relied on a set of 60 Vbeta primers and 13 Jbeta primers. The data were produced by immunoSEQ multiplex PCR, yet TCRdb's version contains in-frame clones alone and is incomplete. The sample gives 150,000 to 200,000 clones, approximately 80% of which show up once; about 1% is in the top ten. Note on this clone: Antigen specificity is unknown.

Sequencing was done on a sample of PBMCs. This receptor was obtained from a middle-aged woman in good health and CMV-seronegative. V gene TRBV5-4 combines with J gene TRBJ2-3; a possible D gene is TRBD2 (5 bases). The CDR3 sequence is CASSPGVTVTDTQYF. CDR3 coding DNA: TGTGCCAGCAGCCCCGGGGTAACGGTCACAGATACGCAGTATTTT.